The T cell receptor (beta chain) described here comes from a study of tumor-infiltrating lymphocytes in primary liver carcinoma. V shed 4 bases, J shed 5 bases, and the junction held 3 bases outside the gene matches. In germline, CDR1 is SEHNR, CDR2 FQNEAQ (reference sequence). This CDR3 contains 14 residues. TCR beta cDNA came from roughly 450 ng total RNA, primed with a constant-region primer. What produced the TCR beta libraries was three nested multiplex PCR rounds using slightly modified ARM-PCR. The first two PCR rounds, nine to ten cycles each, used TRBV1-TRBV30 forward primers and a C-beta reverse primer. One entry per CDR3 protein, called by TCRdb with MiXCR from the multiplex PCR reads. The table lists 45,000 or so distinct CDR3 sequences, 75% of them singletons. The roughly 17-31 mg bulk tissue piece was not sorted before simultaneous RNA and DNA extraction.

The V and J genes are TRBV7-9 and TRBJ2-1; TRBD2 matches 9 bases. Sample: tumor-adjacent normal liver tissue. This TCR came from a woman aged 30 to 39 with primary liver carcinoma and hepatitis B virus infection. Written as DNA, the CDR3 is TGTGCCAGCAGCTCAATAGCGGGGGACAATGAGCAGTTCTTC. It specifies CASSSIAGDNEQFF.